This T cell receptor beta chain was sequenced in a study of cytomegalovirus exposure and HLA in healthy donors. Study findings and constraints: Some TCR beta chains (around 160 of them) were listed as cytomegalovirus-associated. In a later analysis, a genetic analysis reported fewer productive-TCR N-insertions in an Asian-associated ancestry cluster than the cohort average. Specificity for CMV antigens was confirmed in vitro for a few of the CMV-associated chains. An analysis that came later showed most CMV-associated TCR beta chains appearing HLA-restricted.

As for this clone: Its matching antigen is unknown.

Both 60 Vbeta primers and 13 Jbeta primers went into the PCR. Assay used: immunoSEQ multiplex PCR; TCRdb lists only in-frame clones, some missing. Of approximately 100,000 clones detected, more than 70% appear once; the ten largest clones hold 2% to 2.5%. This TCR was sampled from a man younger than 30 in good health and CMV-seronegative. Sequences were obtained from PBMCs.

CDR3 region: CASSRNRPGGANYGYTF. CDR3 DNA: TGTGCCAGCAGCCGAAACCGCCCAGGGGGAGCTAACTATGGCTACACCTTC. This sequence joins TRBV2 and TRBJ1-2; TRBD1 matches 7 bases. With V trimmed by 6 bases and J by 0 bases, 13 bases remained unmatched. CDR1 SNHLY and CDR2 FYNNEI come from the germline V gene. The CDR3 has 17 residues.